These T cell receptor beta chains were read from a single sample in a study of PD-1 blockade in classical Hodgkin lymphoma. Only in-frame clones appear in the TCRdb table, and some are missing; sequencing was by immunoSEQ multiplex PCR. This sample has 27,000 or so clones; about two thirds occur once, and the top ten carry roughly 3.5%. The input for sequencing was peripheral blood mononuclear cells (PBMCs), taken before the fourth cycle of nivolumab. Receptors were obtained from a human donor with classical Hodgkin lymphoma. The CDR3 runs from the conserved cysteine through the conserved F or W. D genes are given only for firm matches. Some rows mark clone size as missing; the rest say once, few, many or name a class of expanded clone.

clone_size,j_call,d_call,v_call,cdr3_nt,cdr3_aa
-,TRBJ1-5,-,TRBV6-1,TGTGCCAGCAGTGATGGGAGACGCATTTTGATACATAGCAATCAGCCCCAGCATTTT,CASSDGRRILIHSNQPQHF
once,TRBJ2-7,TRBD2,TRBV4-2,TGTGCCAGCAGCCCCTTACTAGCGAGCTCCTACGAGCAGTACTTC,CASSPLLASSYEQYF
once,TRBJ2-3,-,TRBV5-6,TGTGCCAGCAGCTTGGCTCTTCATACGCAGTATTTT,CASSLALHTQYF
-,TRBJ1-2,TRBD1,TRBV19,TGTGCCAGTAGACCCACAGGGGAGTATGGCTACACCTTC,CASRPTGEYGYTF
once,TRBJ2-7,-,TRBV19,TGTGCCAGTCACAGTACAGAAGCCTACGAGCAGTACTTC,CASHSTEAYEQYF
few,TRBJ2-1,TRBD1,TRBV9,TGTGCCCGGTGGACAGGGGATTGTGGTGAGCAGTTCTTC,CARWTGDCGEQFF
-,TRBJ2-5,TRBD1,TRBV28,TGTGCCAGCAGTCCCGGGACAGGGGGCAGAGAGACCCAGTACTTC,CASSPGTGGRETQYF
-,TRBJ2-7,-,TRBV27,TGTGCCAGCAGTGCGGGTAAAGTTAGTGGCCACGAGCAGTACTTC,CASSAGKVSGHEQYF
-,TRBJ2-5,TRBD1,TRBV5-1,TGCGCCAGCAGCTGGACAGGACCCGAGACCCAGTACTTC,CASSWTGPETQYF
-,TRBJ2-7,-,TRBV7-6,TGTGCCAGCAGCTTAACCCCCGGGGGGCCGCCAGACGAGCAGTACTTC,CASSLTPGGPPDEQYF
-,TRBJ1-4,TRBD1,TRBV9,TGTGCCAGCAGCGTAGATGCAGGGGGGAAAACTAATGAAAAACTGTTTTTT,CASSVDAGGKTNEKLFF
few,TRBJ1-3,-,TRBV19,TGTGCCAGTAGCGTTTCAGGGAACTCTGGAAACACCATATATTTT,CASSVSGNSGNTIYF
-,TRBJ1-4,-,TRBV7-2,TGTGCCAGCAGCTTCCTTGGGGGCTTTAATGAAAAACTGTTTTTT,CASSFLGGFNEKLFF
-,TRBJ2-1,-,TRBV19,TGTGCCAGTAGTTCCTTTCCCGGGACACAACGCAATGAGCAGTTCTTC,CASSSFPGTQRNEQFF
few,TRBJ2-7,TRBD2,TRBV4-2,TGTGCCAGCAGCCCGACTAGCGGGGGGCGGGAGCAGTACTTC,CASSPTSGGREQYF
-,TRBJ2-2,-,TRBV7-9,TGTGCCAGCAGCCATCAGGGGACCGGGGAGCTGTTTTTT,CASSHQGTGELFF